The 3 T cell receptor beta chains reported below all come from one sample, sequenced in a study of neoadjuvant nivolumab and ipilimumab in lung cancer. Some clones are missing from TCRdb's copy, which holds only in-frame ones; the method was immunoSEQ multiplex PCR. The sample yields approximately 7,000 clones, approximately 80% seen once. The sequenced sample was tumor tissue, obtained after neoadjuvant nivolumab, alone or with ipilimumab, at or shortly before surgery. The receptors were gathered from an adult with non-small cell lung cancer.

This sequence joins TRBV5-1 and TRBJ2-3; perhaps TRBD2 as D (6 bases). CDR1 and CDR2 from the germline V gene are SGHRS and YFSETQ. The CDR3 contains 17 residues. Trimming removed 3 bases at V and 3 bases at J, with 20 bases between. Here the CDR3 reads CASSSKAGAGITDTQYF. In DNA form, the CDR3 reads TGCGCCAGCAGCTCCAAAGCGGGTGCGGGGATTACAGATACGCAGTATTTT.

CDR3: CASSLVRTGFYGYTF. CDR3 coding DNA: TGTGCCAGCAGCTTAGTTAGGACAGGGTTCTATGGCTACACCTTC. This chain connects TRBV7-2 to TRBJ1-2; 8 bases fit TRBD1. V was clipped by 1 base and J by 4 bases; unmatched bases: 5. Germline CDR1 SGHTA, CDR2 FQGNSA. The CDR3 covers 15 residues.

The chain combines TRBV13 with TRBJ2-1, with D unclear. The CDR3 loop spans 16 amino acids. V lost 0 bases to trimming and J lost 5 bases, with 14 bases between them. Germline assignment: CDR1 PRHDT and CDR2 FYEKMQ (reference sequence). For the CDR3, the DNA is TGTGCCAGCAGCTTAGGCCTTCGGGCAGGCGACAATGAGCAGTTCTTC. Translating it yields CASSLGLRAGDNEQFF.